This entry concerns a single TCR beta chain. This sample was taken from a study of blood T cell repertoires in COVID-19. Sequencing was performed with immunoSEQ multiplex PCR; in TCRdb, only in-frame clones are kept and a portion is missing. In the table there are about 270,000 clones, about nine tenths of which are singletons. This receptor was obtained from a middle-aged woman with acute COVID-19. Sequencing was performed on PBMCs or T cells enriched from blood (not recorded which).

The CDR3 is CAWNHPGEASYEQYF. The CDR3 nucleotides are TGTGCCTGGAATCATCCGGGGGAGGCCTCCTACGAGCAGTACTTC. The rearrangement links TRBV30 to TRBJ2-7, with D possibly matching TRBD2 (6 bases). Looked up from germline, CDR1 is GTSNPN and CDR2 is SVGIG (reference sequence). CDR3 length: 15 residues. Trimming removed 4 bases from V and 0 bases from J, with 16 bases in between.